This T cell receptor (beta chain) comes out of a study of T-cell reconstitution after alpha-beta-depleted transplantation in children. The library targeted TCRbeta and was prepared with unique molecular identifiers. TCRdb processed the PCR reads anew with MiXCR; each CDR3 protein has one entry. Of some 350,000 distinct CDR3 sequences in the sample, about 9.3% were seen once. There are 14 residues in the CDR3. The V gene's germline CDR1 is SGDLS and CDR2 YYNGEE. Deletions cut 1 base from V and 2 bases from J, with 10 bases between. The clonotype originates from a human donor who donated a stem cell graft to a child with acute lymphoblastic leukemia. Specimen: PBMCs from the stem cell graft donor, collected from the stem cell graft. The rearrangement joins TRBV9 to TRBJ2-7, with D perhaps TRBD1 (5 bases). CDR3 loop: CASSVSWGTYEQYF. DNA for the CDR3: TGTGCCAGCAGCGTATCCTGGGGCACCTACGAGCAGTACTTC.